The 29 T cell receptor beta chains presented below share a single source sample, sequenced in a study of OX40 agonist ivuxolimab in advanced cancers. The protocol was immunoSEQ multiplex PCR, while the TCRdb copy is restricted to in-frame clones and leaves out a portion. The data show roughly 100,000 clones, roughly 88% seen once. The source material was CD4+ or CD8+ T cells sorted from blood, sampled in a trial of the OX40 agonist ivuxolimab. The source is an adult with an advanced solid tumor such as melanoma, head and neck, liver or kidney cancer.

The rearrangement links TRBV14 to TRBJ2-7; D might be TRBD2 (5 bases). The CDR3 is 14 amino acids. V lost 5 bases, J lost 0 bases, and 11 bases lay in between. Germline V lookup: CDR1 SGHDN, CDR2 FVKESK. CDR3 sequence reads: CASSFRGSSYEQYF. For the CDR3, the DNA is TGTGCCAGCAGCTTCCGGGGAAGCTCCTACGAGCAGTACTTC.

This clone was picked up a small number of times. This chain connects TRBV9 to TRBJ2-2; possible D gene TRBD2, 6 bases. The V gene's germline CDR1 is SGDLS and CDR2 YYNGEE. The length of the CDR3 is 15 residues. Trimming took 0 bases from V and 6 from J, leaving 12 bases between them. The CDR3 protein is CASSVAGSSSGELFF. The CDR3 DNA reads as TGTGCCAGCAGCGTAGCCGGGAGTTCTTCCGGGGAGCTGTTTTTT.

This sequence joins TRBV2 and TRBJ2-7; D ambiguous. V was trimmed by 4 bases and J by 2 bases, leaving 9 bases between them. CDR3 length equals 13 residues. Germline lookup yields CDR1 SNHLY and CDR2 FYNNEI. CDR3 nucleotide sequence: TGTGCCAGCAGTGGCGGTTTGACCTACGAGCAGTACTTC. This encodes CASSGGLTYEQYF.

The V call is TRBV19, the J call TRBJ2-4, with no clear D. Germline CDR1 reads LNHDA; CDR2 reads SQIVND (reference sequence). Trimming removed 3 bases at V and 8 bases at J, with 11 bases between. The CDR3 totals 13 residues. CDR3 sequence: CASSIYPADIQYF. Here the CDR3 DNA reads TGTGCCAGTAGTATTTATCCGGCGGACATTCAGTACTTC.

V usage is TRBV2 and J usage is TRBJ2-1; D gene unclear. The germline gives CDR1 SNHLY, CDR2 FYNNEI. The CDR3 spans 12 residues. V was clipped by 6 bases and J by 5 bases, with 8 bases between them. The CDR3 DNA is TGTGCCAGCAGATACTACGACAATGAGCAGTTCTTC. The encoded protein is CASRYYDNEQFF.

The table lists this clone with a few counts. V usage is TRBV19 and J usage is TRBJ1-5; D is ambiguous. This CDR3 spans 16 amino acids. V was pared by 3 bases and J by 4 bases, with 16 bases between. CDR1 is LNHDA and CDR2 is SQIVND in the germline V gene (reference sequence). The CDR3 sequence is CASSIQRPDGNQPQHF. The CDR3 bases are TGTGCCAGTAGTATCCAACGCCCCGACGGGAATCAGCCCCAGCATTTT. The full variable domain, its missing parts supplied by reference TRBV19 and TRBJ1-5, is DGGITQSPKYLFRKEGQNVTLSCEQNLNHDAMYWYRQDPGQGLRLIYYSQIVNDFQKGDIAEGYSVSREKKESFPLTVTSAQKNPTAFYLCASSIQRPDGNQPQHFGDGTRLSIL.

In nucleotides, the CDR3 is TGTGCCAGCAGCCAAGTTCGGACAGGGGGCGAAGCTTTCTTT. This sequence encodes CASSQVRTGGEAFF. The chain uses TRBV14 and TRBJ1-1; TRBD1 matches 11 bases. After removal of 1 base from V and 8 bases from J, the junction contained 3 bases not matched to a gene. The CDR3 length is 14 residues. CDR1 SGHDN and CDR2 FVKESK come from the germline V gene.

The rearrangement links TRBV10-1 to TRBJ2-1; 7 nucleotides match TRBD1. J gave up 6 bases and V 8 bases, and 10 bases lay outside the gene matches. Germline values: CDR1 WNHNN, CDR2 SYGVQD (reference sequence). This CDR3 has 14 amino acids. The CDR3 DNA sequence: TGCGCCAGCTACAGACAGGGAACTCGCAATGAGCAGTTCTTC. Encoded protein: CASYRQGTRNEQFF.

The chain recombines TRBV4-1 with TRBJ1-5; D is undetermined. Germline V gene lookup returns CDR1 MGHRA and CDR2 YSYEKL. V lost 2 bases, J lost 6 bases, and 29 bases lay in between. This CDR3 region has 20 residues. CDR3 DNA sequence: TGCGCCAGCAGCCAAAATCGACTTTCCATGATGGGGTCTCGGGGTCAGCCCCAGCATTTT. It encodes CASSQNRLSMMGSRGQPQHF.

V usage is TRBV30 and J usage is TRBJ2-1; 8 nucleotides align to TRBD2. J was trimmed by 6 bases and V by 3 bases; bases with no gene match: 4. Germline CDR1 and CDR2: GTSNPN and SVGIG (reference sequence). This CDR3 comprises 13 residues. CDR3 protein: CAWRVAGFNEQFF. The DNA for the CDR3 is TGTGCCTGGAGAGTAGCGGGGTTCAATGAGCAGTTCTTC. Drawing the rest from reference TRBV30 and TRBJ2-1, the complete variable domain is SQTIHQWPATLVQPVGSPLSLECTVEGTSNPNLYWYRQAAGRGLQLLFYSVGIGQISSEVPQNLSASRPQDRQFILSSKKLLLSDSGFYLCAWRVAGFNEQFFGPGTRLTVL.

V usage is TRBV27 and J usage is TRBJ2-1; 8 bases match TRBD1. CDR3 length: 16 residues. Germline-derived CDR1 and CDR2 are MNHEY and SMNVEV (reference sequence). V was clipped by 2 bases and J by 4 bases; unmatched bases: 7. Written as DNA, the CDR3 is TGTGCCAGCAGTTTACGGACAGGGCTGAGGTACAATGAGCAGTTCTTC. It yields the protein CASSLRTGLRYNEQFF.

The chain couples TRBV29-1 to TRBJ1-1; 8 nucleotides match TRBD1. The CDR3 totals 12 residues. In germline, CDR1 is SQVTM, CDR2 ANQGSEA. Trimming removed 7 bases from V and 4 bases from J; junction bases left unmatched: 5. CDR3: CSARTGLTEAFF. The CDR3 nucleotides are TGCAGCGCGAGGACAGGGCTCACTGAAGCTTTCTTT.

The chain combines TRBV14 with TRBJ2-5; no clear D. The DNA end is a closer match to TRBJ2-7, so the J assignment may be wrong. From germline, CDR1 is SGHDN and CDR2 FVKESK. CDR3 length: 15 amino acids. CDR3 sequence (DNA): TGTGCCAGCAGCCAAGATCAAACTCTTGGTCACGAGCAGTACTTC. Its protein is CASSQDQTLGHEQYF.

This clone was counted a few times. The chain uses TRBV7-2 and TRBJ1-1, with TRBD1 matching over 7 bases. The length of the CDR3 is 14 residues. V shed 4 bases and J 6 bases; nucleotides not matched to a gene: 8. CDR1 SGHTA and CDR2 FQGNSA come from the germline V gene. The CDR3, as DNA: TGTGCCAGCAGCTCGCCAGGGGGGAGGGCTGAAGCTTTCTTT. This encodes CASSSPGGRAEAFF.

Note on this clone: The germline gene is not matched at one end of the junction; a read error may be the cause. The CDR3 DNA follows: TGTGCTAGCAGCTTAGGGCTAGCGGGAGCCCCCGGGGCCGGGGAGCTGTTTTTT. It is translated as CASSLGLAGAPGAGELFF. V usage is TRBV7-7 and J usage is TRBJ2-2; the match to TRBD2 covers 10 bases. The CDR3 consists of 18 residues. Germline V gene sequence: CDR1 SSHAT, CDR2 FNYEAQ (reference sequence).

There are a few counts of this clone. This chain links TRBV28 with TRBJ2-1; a weak D match, TRBD2 (6 bases). This CDR3 has 13 residues. The V and J ends lost 3 bases and 9 bases respectively, with 12 bases between them. Per the germline V gene, CDR1 is MDHEN and CDR2 is SYDVKM. CDR3 sequence (DNA): TGTGCCAGCAGTTTTACGAGCGGGCGTGAGCAGTTCTTC. Protein product: CASSFTSGREQFF.

The chain uses TRBV7-9 and TRBJ2-2; D is possibly TRBD2 (7 bases). Germline V gene sequence: CDR1 SEHNR, CDR2 FQNEAQ (reference sequence). Trimming left V 2 bases short and J 6 bases short, with 19 bases between. CDR3 size: 17 residues. In nucleotides, the CDR3 is TGTGCCAGCAGCTTAACGGCGGGCGGGGGCGCCGCCGGGGAGCTGTTTTTT. Amino acid sequence: CASSLTAGGGAAGELFF.

The V gene is TRBV15, the J gene TRBJ2-1, with D maybe TRBD1 (5 bases). The germline V and J ends were trimmed by 7 bases and 2 bases, with 9 bases remaining between them. There are 13 residues in the CDR3. The germline V gene encodes CDR1 LNHNV and CDR2 YYDKDF (reference sequence). The CDR3 DNA reads as TGTGCCACCAAAGGGGTTGCCTACAATGAGCAGTTCTTC. Translated, it gives CATKGVAYNEQFF.

The chain combines TRBV4-2 with TRBJ2-2, with D uncertain. The ends were cut back, 0 bases at V and 1 base at J, with 12 bases in the middle. CDR1 and CDR2 from the germline V gene are LGHNA and YNFKEQ. The CDR3 consists of 17 residues. CDR3 sequence (DNA): TGTGCCAGCAGCCAAGAAAGTCCAAGTCTGAACACCGGGGAGCTGTTTTTT. It codes for CASSQESPSLNTGELFF.

V and J are TRBV13 and TRBJ2-2, with D maybe TRBD2 (6 bases). There are 15 residues in the CDR3. Germline lookup yields CDR1 PRHDT and CDR2 FYEKMQ (reference sequence). Trimming shortened V by 0 bases and J by 5 bases, and 10 bases separated the two germline ends. DNA for the CDR3: TGTGCCAGCAGCTTAGGCGGGAGTGGAACCGGGGAGCTGTTTTTT. Translating gives CASSLGGSGTGELFF.

The chain carries TRBV11-2 and TRBJ2-7; D might be TRBD1 or TRBD2, each matching 7 bases. Germline lookup yields CDR1 SGHAT and CDR2 FQNNGV. The CDR3 is made up of 14 amino acids. Trimming removed 3 bases at V and 9 bases at J, with 18 bases between. The CDR3 nucleotides read TGTGCCAGCAGCTTCGGGGGAGGGGGCTGGGTGCAGTACTTC. Its translation: CASSFGGGGWVQYF.

V is TRBV2 and J is TRBJ2-5; possible D gene TRBD1, 5 bases. CDR1 and CDR2 from the germline V gene are SNHLY and FYNNEI. The CDR3 is made up of 16 amino acids. Trimming left V 4 bases short and J 6 bases short, with 21 bases between. The CDR3 is CASSAPRSQGRKTQYF. The CDR3 bases are TGTGCCAGCAGTGCTCCGCGATCTCAGGGTCGGAAGACCCAGTACTTC.

V gene TRBV7-2 combines with J gene TRBJ2-7; TRBD2 is a possible D gene (5 bases). The germline V gene has CDR1 SGHTA and CDR2 FQGNSA. This CDR3 is 14 amino acids long. The ends were cut back, 5 bases at V and 6 bases at J, with 17 bases in the middle. DNA for the CDR3: TGTGCCAGCAGCAGTACCCCGACGCGGGTCGAGCAGTACTTC. It yields the protein CASSSTPTRVEQYF.

The J gene is TRBJ1-2, the V gene TRBV2; a weak D match, TRBD1 (6 bases). The V gene lost 6 bases and the J gene lost 4 bases, with 9 bases spanning the gap. The CDR3 length is 12 residues. The V gene's germline CDR1 is SNHLY and CDR2 FYNNEI. CDR3 DNA: TGTGCCAGCAGGACAGGAATCTATGGCTACACCTTC. Translating it yields CASRTGIYGYTF.

The rearrangement joins TRBV4-3 to TRBJ2-2; the match to TRBD1 covers 7 bases. Germline CDR1 reads LGHNA; CDR2 reads YSLEER. Trimming cost V 3 bases and J 5 bases; bases outside gene matches: 9. The CDR3 sequence is 16 residues long. Here the CDR3 reads CASSQVDRDVTGELFF. CDR3 DNA: TGCGCCAGCAGCCAGGTCGACAGGGATGTGACCGGGGAGCTGTTTTTT.

This clone has only a few counts. The chain combines TRBV19 with TRBJ1-2; D call uncertain. The germline V and J ends were trimmed by 2 bases and 2 bases, with 9 bases remaining between them. This CDR3 has 14 residues. The germline V gene has CDR1 LNHDA and CDR2 SQIVND (reference sequence). CDR3 sequence: CASSITRGNYGYTF. The DNA for the CDR3 is TGTGCCAGTAGTATAACCCGCGGAAACTATGGCTACACCTTC. The complete variable domain, with remaining parts taken from reference TRBV19 and TRBJ1-2, reads DGGITQSPKYLFRKEGQNVTLSCEQNLNHDAMYWYRQDPGQGLRLIYYSQIVNDFQKGDIAEGYSVSREKKESFPLTVTSAQKNPTAFYLCASSITRGNYGYTFGSGTRLTVV.

This chain joins TRBV13 and TRBJ2-7; possible D gene TRBD2, 7 bases. The germline gives CDR1 PRHDT, CDR2 FYEKMQ (reference sequence). This CDR3 region has 15 residues. Between the trimmed V and J ends, which lost 5 bases and 2 bases, there was a span of 16 bases. The CDR3 loop reads CASSPGGRITYEQYF. CDR3 nucleotide sequence: TGTGCCAGCAGCCCCGGGGGGCGGATTACCTACGAGCAGTACTTC.

A remark on this clone: The junction departs from germline at one end; a sequencing error may be responsible. The same CDR3 is also encoded by other DNA sequences in this sample. The chain carries TRBV2 and TRBJ2-5; 7 bases align to TRBD1. This CDR3 is 13 amino acids long. The germline CDR1 and CDR2 sequences are SNHLY and FYNNEI. As DNA, the CDR3 is TGTGCCAGCGGCTATCAGGGGGAAGAGACCCAATACTTC. Amino acid sequence: CASGYQGEETQYF.

J is TRBJ2-7 and V is TRBV30, with TRBD2 as a possible D gene (5 bases). The V end was cut by 1 base, the J end by 7 bases, with 8 bases between. Germline CDR1 reads GTSNPN; CDR2 reads SVGIG (reference sequence). CDR3 length: 11 amino acids. CDR3 region: CAWSDSAEQYF. Written as DNA, the CDR3 is TGTGCCTGGAGTGATAGCGCGGAGCAGTACTTC.